This T cell receptor beta chain is drawn from a study of post-analysis software for immune sequencing data. Included in the TCR beta cDNA libraries were unique molecular identifiers. A single record per CDR3 protein comes from TCRdb applying MiXCR to the PCR reads. The sample includes about half a million distinct CDR3 sequences, roughly 34% of them seen just once. A few counts support this clonotype. Input material: blood. This clonotype originated in a girl aged 2 to 17 with multiple sclerosis.

The CDR3 nucleotides are TGCGCCAGCAGCGCGGGACAGGGGGTCGAAAAACTGTTTTTT. Translated, it gives CASSAGQGVEKLFF. The chain has TRBV5-1 and TRBJ1-4, with 11 bases identical to TRBD1. Germline CDR1 and CDR2: SGHRS and YFSETQ. The CDR3 spans 14 residues. The J segment lost 8 bases and the V segment lost 4 bases, leaving 4 bases of the junction unmatched.